This paragraph reports one T cell receptor beta chain. This clone was observed once. Its antigen target is currently unknown. There are no base qualities to consult, and no much larger clone falls within one base. This sample is part of a study of blood T cell repertoires in COVID-19 (dated by TCRdb to the early 2020s). Regarding the study in general: The collaborator samples originated in the United States, Italy and Spain and spanned the acute and convalescent phases of COVID-19. Samples were obtained from the ongoing ImmuneRACE study (first 160 participants) and from about 1,300 subjects provided by 6 global collaborators. The dataset comprised deeply sampled blood TCRbeta repertoires from subjects exposed to, actively infected with, or recovered from COVID-19. Where available, HLA class I and class II types were taken from metadata supplied by the sample provider and were not determined by assay-based typing. The material from the prospective study consisted of cDNA or gDNA derived from T cells, B-cell-depleted T cells, or PBMCs. The sample metadata nearly always contained a de-identified subject ID, COVID-19 status, age in years and sex. The repertoires were released in a freely available public database intended as a resource for research on the immune response to SARS-CoV-2.

The CDR3, cysteine through phenylalanine, is 14 amino acids long. The sequence is cut down to CDR3 DNA, 42 bases in frame from base 1. CDR1 and CDR2, looked up from the germline V gene (reference sequence), are LNHDA and SQIVND. Unmatched junction bases come to 5, with V trimmed by 5 bases and J by 2 bases. TCRbeta CDR3 regions were amplified from genomic DNA by means of the immunoSEQ Assay, a bias-controlled multiplex PCR. As for the original processing: Within the assay, amplification of reference gene primers was used to estimate how many nucleated cells each sample contained. To quantify the absolute abundance of each unique TCRbeta CDR3 rearrangement, sequence reads were collapsed and filtered. For each sample, productive Simpson clonality was calculated as the square root of Simpson's diversity index over productive rearrangements. TCRdb provides this immuneACCESS table in a form limited to in-frame rearrangements. Some clones are lacking; in checked studies, under half of them reflect an unresolved V gene, and why the rest are absent is not known. The V and J calls and the clone size are those of that table, but D and trimming were determined from the DNA. The sample table records more than 20,000 clones; about nine tenths of these occur just once. The ten top clones hold roughly 7.2% of the sample.

Whole blood was collected in K2EDTA tubes by collaborating institutions according to the institutions' own protocols. Collaborator samples were shipped for TCRbeta analysis as frozen whole blood, isolated PBMCs, or DNA extracted from either sample type. The full study reports these points: The amount of clinical and demographic metadata varied by source and participant and was provided uncurated.

This chain joins TRBV19 to TRBJ1-1; 7 central bases correspond to TRBD1. This TCR was sampled from a human donor in a cohort sampled during active COVID-19. Sequencing input: peripheral blood. The CDR3: CASSPGQLNTEAFF. The nucleotide sequence reads TGTGCCAGTAGTCCGGGACAGTTAAACACTGAAGCTTTCTTT.